This TCR beta chain is from a study of blood T cell repertoires in COVID-19. Study overall: Material from acute and convalescent COVID-19 was sourced from the United States, Italy and Spain. PBMCs, B-cell-depleted T cells, or T cells were the source of the cDNA or gDNA that made up the material.

The CDR3 totals 13 residues. Germline V gene data show CDR1 as SNHLY and CDR2 as FYNNEI. Trimming left V 7 bases short and J 4 bases short, with 13 bases between. Per the authors' pipeline: Estimates of nucleated cell counts were drawn from the amplification of reference gene primers. Sequenced by immunoSEQ multiplex PCR; TCRdb stores in-frame clones only, minus some. The V and J calls and clone size were taken over from that table, and D and trimming were inferred from the DNA. The sample has about 35,000 clones, roughly 87% seen once. This sequence was found in a man at least 80 years old with acute or convalescent COVID-19. The chain has TRBV2 and TRBJ1-1; possibly TRBD1 for D (5 bases). What was sequenced was peripheral blood. CDR3 nucleotide sequence: TGTGCCAGCACCCAGAATAGGGGCACTGAAGCTTTCTTT. Translated: CASTQNRGTEAFF.